Below, 9 T cell receptor beta chains from the same sample are listed, as sequenced in a study of shared clonotypes between healthy human individuals. This table comes from immunoSEQ multiplex PCR, and its TCRdb copy is limited to in-frame clones, with some not included. The table lists under 600,000 clones, about 75% of them singletons. Sequenced input: PBMCs. The receptors come from a woman in her 40s in good health. Some clones in this sample may be carry-over from other donors' samples.

The chain has TRBV28 and TRBJ1-1; D remains unclear. The V gene's germline CDR1 is MDHEN and CDR2 SYDVKM. This CDR3 is 12 amino acids long. Trimming pared 7 bases from V and 0 bases from J, leaving 6 bases between. The CDR3, as DNA: TGTGCCAGCATGTCTTTGAACACTGAAGCTTTCTTT. Its protein product is CASMSLNTEAFF.

The chain employs TRBV15 and TRBJ1-2; the D is unclear. The CDR3 totals 12 residues. Trimming shortened V by 0 bases and J by 8 bases, and 7 bases separated the two germline ends. CDR1 and CDR2 (germline): LNHNV, YYDKDF (reference sequence). The CDR3 loop reads CATSRDRAGYTF. In DNA, the CDR3 is TGTGCCACCAGCAGAGATCGCGCAGGCTACACCTTC.

In its sample, this clone was seen many times. The chain employs TRBV28 and TRBJ2-1; D remains ambiguous. CDR3 length: 12 amino acids. From germline, CDR1 is MDHEN and CDR2 SYDVKM. Deletions cut 2 bases from V and 5 bases from J, with 4 bases between. The CDR3 protein is CASSLNHNEQFF. CDR3 in DNA: TGTGCCAGCAGTTTAAACCACAATGAGCAGTTCTTC.

This rearrangement joins TRBV10-2 to TRBJ2-2; 13 bases line up with TRBD2. The CDR3 sequence is 16 residues long. Germline lookup yields CDR1 WSHSY and CDR2 SAAADI. Unmatched junction bases numbered 5, after V lost 7 bases and J lost 3 bases. The chain's CDR3 is CASNGLAGADTGELFF. Here the CDR3 DNA reads TGCGCCAGCAACGGACTAGCGGGAGCTGACACCGGGGAGCTGTTTTTT.

This clone was detected many times. The chain has TRBV6-4 and TRBJ1-2; a weak D match, TRBD1 (6 bases). The CDR3 covers 15 residues. The V and J ends lost 0 bases and 4 bases respectively, with 12 bases between them. The germline V gene encodes CDR1 MRHNA and CDR2 SNTAGT. The CDR3 reads CASSDSSTGPYGYTF. In nucleotides, the CDR3 is TGTGCCAGCAGTGACTCCTCGACAGGCCCCTATGGCTACACCTTC.

This chain links TRBV30 with TRBJ2-5; D not resolved. The CDR3 consists of 15 residues. In germline, CDR1 is GTSNPN, CDR2 SVGIG (reference sequence). V lost 2 bases, J lost 7 bases, and 20 bases lay in between. The CDR3 nucleotides are TGTGCCTGGAGTTCCTTCCGGGCCCCACAGTGGACCCAGTACTTC. This codes for CAWSSFRAPQWTQYF.

This clone occurred many times. The sample has other DNA sequences that encode this CDR3 too. The CDR3 protein is CSATGGYGYTF. CDR3 bases: TGCAGTGCCACAGGAGGGTATGGCTACACCTTC. The V call is TRBV20-1, the J call TRBJ1-2, with D tentatively TRBD1 (5 bases). CDR1 is DFQATT and CDR2 is SNEGSKA in the germline V gene (reference sequence). The CDR3 totals 11 residues. Trimming took 6 bases from V and 5 from J, leaving 10 bases between them.

In this sample, this clone turned up once. This rearrangement joins TRBV2 to TRBJ1-1, with D tentatively TRBD1 (5 bases). Deletions cut 6 bases from V and 4 bases from J, with 21 bases between. From germline, CDR1 is SNHLY and CDR2 FYNNEI. The CDR3 spans 16 residues. The CDR3 loop is CASRWGTVRLATEAFF. In nucleotides, the CDR3 is TGTGCCAGCAGGTGGGGGACCGTCCGACTTGCCACTGAAGCTTTCTTT. Complete variable domain (other parts from reference TRBV2 and TRBJ1-1): EPEVTQTPSHQVTQMGQEVILRCVPISNHLYFYWYRQILGQKVEFLVSFYNNEISEKSEIFDDQFSVERPDGSNFTLKIRSTKLEDSAMYFCASRWGTVRLATEAFFGQGTRLTVV.

This clone has a handful of counts. The genes are TRBV21-1 and TRBJ1-4. TRBV21-1 represents a pseudogene. This CDR3 is 22 amino acids long. The CDR3: CASSKRVLTGRVDTATNEKLFF. The CDR3 bases are TGTGCCAGCAGCAAACGGGTATTAACAGGGAGGGTGGATACTGCAACTAATGAAAAACTGTTTTTT.